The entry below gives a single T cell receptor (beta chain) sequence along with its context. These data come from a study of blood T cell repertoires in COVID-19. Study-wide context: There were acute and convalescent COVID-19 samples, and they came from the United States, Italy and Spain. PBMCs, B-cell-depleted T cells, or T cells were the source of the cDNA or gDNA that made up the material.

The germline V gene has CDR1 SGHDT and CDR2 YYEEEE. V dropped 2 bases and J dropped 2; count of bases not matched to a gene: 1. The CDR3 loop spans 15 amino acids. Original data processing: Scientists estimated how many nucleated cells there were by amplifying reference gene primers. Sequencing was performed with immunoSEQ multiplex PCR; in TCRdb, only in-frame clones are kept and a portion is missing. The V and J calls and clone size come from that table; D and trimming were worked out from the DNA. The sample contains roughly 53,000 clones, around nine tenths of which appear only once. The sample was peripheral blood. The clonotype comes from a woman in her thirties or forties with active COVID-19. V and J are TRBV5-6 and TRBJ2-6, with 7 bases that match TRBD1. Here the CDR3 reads CASSFRGTGANVLTF. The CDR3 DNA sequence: TGTGCCAGCAGCTTCAGGGGGACTGGGGCCAACGTCCTGACTTTC.